A single sample is the source of the 9 T cell receptor beta chains below, sequenced in a study of cytomegalovirus exposure and HLA in healthy donors. It was with 60 Vbeta and 13 Jbeta primers that the PCR ran. Sequenced by immunoSEQ multiplex PCR; TCRdb stores in-frame clones only, minus some. There are some 170,000 clones in the sample; nearly 80% occur only once, and approximately 2.6% lies in the top ten. The source material was PBMCs. The receptors shown here come from a female donor in good health and CMV-seronegative.

This chain joins TRBV6-6 and TRBJ2-7, with a possible D match to TRBD2 (5 bases). This CDR3 is 11 amino acids long. The V and J ends lost 7 bases and 6 bases respectively, with 10 bases between them. Per germline, CDR1 MNHNY and CDR2 SVGAGI (reference sequence). CDR3 sequence (DNA): TGTGCCAGCACCTCGGGGTCCGAGCAGTACTTC. Its translation: CASTSGSEQYF.

V is TRBV6-5 and J is TRBJ1-3; D is uncertain. The V end lost 0 bases, the J end lost 0 bases, and 9 bases lay between the germline ends. This CDR3 is built from 16 residues. Germline V gene lookup returns CDR1 MNHEY and CDR2 SVGAGI. The CDR3 loop reads CASSYSRVDSGNTIYF. In nucleotides, the CDR3 is TGTGCCAGCAGTTACTCCCGGGTTGACTCTGGAAACACCATATATTTT.

This clone was picked up one time. The rearrangement joins TRBV11-2 to TRBJ1-1; no firm D call. This CDR3 has 14 residues. Trimming cost V 0 bases and J 0 bases, with 5 bases left between them. Germline V gene data show CDR1 as SGHAT and CDR2 as FQNNGV. This CDR3 is CASSLDLLNTEAFF. CDR3 nucleotide sequence: TGTGCCAGCAGCTTAGATCTGTTGAACACTGAAGCTTTCTTT.

J is TRBJ1-2 and V is TRBV9; D perhaps matches TRBD1 (6 bases). V shed 0 bases and J shed 7 bases, with 16 bases lying between them. The CDR3 has 15 residues. Germline CDR1 is SGDLS and CDR2 is YYNGEE. CDR3 residues: CASSVGGLGAFGYTF. The CDR3 DNA sequence: TGTGCCAGCAGCGTAGGGGGCTTGGGGGCTTTTGGCTACACCTTC. Drawing the rest from reference TRBV9 and TRBJ1-2, the complete variable domain is DSGVTQTPKHLITATGQRVTLRCSPRSGDLSVYWYQQSLDQGLQFLIQYYNGEERAKGNILERFSAQQFPDLHSELNLSSLELGDSALYFCASSVGGLGAFGYTFGSGTRLTVV.

The rearrangement links TRBV4-3 to TRBJ2-1; 8 bases are shared with TRBD2. Germline values: CDR1 LGHNA, CDR2 YSLEER. V shed 0 bases and J 4 bases; nucleotides not matched to a gene: 8. The CDR3 contains 17 residues. Here the CDR3 reads CASSQDWSGSSYNEQFF. DNA of the CDR3: TGCGCCAGCAGCCAAGATTGGAGCGGGAGTTCTTACAATGAGCAGTTCTTC.

The chain links TRBV19 to TRBJ2-7, with D possibly being TRBD1 (5 bases). The V end lost 4 bases, the J end lost 9 bases, and 13 bases lay between the germline ends. Per germline, CDR1 LNHDA and CDR2 SQIVND (reference sequence). The CDR3 runs to 12 residues. Here the CDR3 reads CASSTRAGSQYF. The CDR3, as DNA: TGTGCCAGTAGTACACGGGCAGGGTCGCAGTACTTC.

The chain carries TRBV6-5 and TRBJ2-7; the match to TRBD1 covers 11 bases. V lost 2 bases, J lost 4 bases, and 4 bases stayed unmatched. The CDR3 is 15 amino acids. Germline CDR1 reads MNHEY; CDR2 reads SVGAGI. CDR3 amino acids: CASSYGTGGRYEQYF. The CDR3 DNA is TGTGCCAGCAGTTACGGGACAGGGGGGAGATACGAGCAGTACTTC.

This chain uses TRBV7-9 with TRBJ1-5; D may be TRBD1 (5 bases). Between the trimmed V and J ends, which lost 2 bases and 0 bases, there was a span of 8 bases. Germline assignment: CDR1 SEHNR and CDR2 FQNEAQ (reference sequence). CDR3 length: 15 residues. DNA of the CDR3: TGTGCCAGCAGCTTAAGGGGTGATAGCAATCAGCCCCAGCATTTT. Protein: CASSLRGDSNQPQHF.

This clone is a singleton in its sample. V is TRBV19 and J is TRBJ2-6; 10 bases align to TRBD1. CDR3 length: 17 amino acids. Germline V gives CDR1 LNHDA, CDR2 SQIVND (reference sequence). The ends lost 5 bases at V and 2 bases at J; junction bases unmatched: 6. The DNA of the CDR3 is TGTGCCAGTAGTGCCCCCGGGACAGGGGCTGGGGCCAACGTCCTGACTTTC. Its protein product is CASSAPGTGAGANVLTF.